Listed here are 2 T cell receptor beta chains from one sample, sequenced in a study of cytomegalovirus exposure and HLA in healthy donors. The PCR was carried out with 60 Vbeta primers and 13 Jbeta primers. Libraries were prepared by immunoSEQ multiplex PCR; TCRdb keeps only in-frame clonotypes and omits some of them. The sample totals 170,000 or so clones. The sequenced sample was PBMCs. Source of these receptors: a man aged 25-45 years in good health and CMV-seronegative.

This chain uses TRBV18 with TRBJ1-1; D not resolved. Trimming left V 2 bases short and J 1 base short, with 11 bases between. The CDR3 loop spans 15 amino acids. The V gene's germline CDR1 is KGHSH and CDR2 LQKENI. The CDR3 here is CASSPARAENTEAFF. The CDR3 nucleotides read TGTGCCAGCTCACCAGCGAGGGCAGAGAACACTGAAGCTTTCTTT.

The chain links TRBV5-1 to TRBJ2-1; the D is unclear. The germline gives CDR1 SGHRS, CDR2 YFSETQ. The V end lost 2 bases, the J end lost 5 bases, and 5 bases lay between the germline ends. The CDR3 covers 12 residues. CDR3 amino acids: CASSLRDNEQFF. The CDR3, as DNA: TGCGCCAGCAGCTTACGAGACAATGAGCAGTTCTTC.